Listed below are T cell receptor beta chains from one sample, sequenced in a study of blood T cell repertoires in COVID-19. The protocol was immunoSEQ multiplex PCR, while the TCRdb copy is restricted to in-frame clones and leaves out a portion. The repertoire holds about 140,000 clones, almost 80% seen once, with around 9.9% in the top ten. Source material: peripheral blood. These receptors all come from a man aged 55 to 70 who had recovered from COVID-19. CDR3s include the opening cysteine and the closing phenylalanine or tryptophan. D genes are given only for firm matches. The size of a clone is reported for some rows only, either as once, few or many, or as a class for expanded clones.

d_call | j_call | clone_size | v_call | cdr3_aa | cdr3_nt
NA | TRBJ1-1 | once | TRBV7-9 | CASSSVAEAFF | TGTGCCAGCAGCTCGGTTGCGGAAGCTTTCTTT
TRBD2 | TRBJ2-3 | NA | TRBV5-4 | CASSPITSGGDTQYF | TGTGCCAGCAGCCCAATTACTAGCGGGGGAGATACGCAGTATTTT
TRBD2 | TRBJ2-3 | NA | TRBV6-5 | CASRYERGADTQYF | TGTGCCAGCAGATATGAGCGGGGGGCAGATACGCAGTATTTT
NA | TRBJ1-2 | few | TRBV28 | CASTLQGGDYGYTF | TGTGCCAGCACCCTACAGGGAGGGGACTATGGCTACACCTTC
NA | TRBJ2-1 | NA | TRBV5-6 | CASSLVGRGNEQFF | TGTGCCAGCAGCTTGGTAGGCAGGGGCAATGAGCAGTTCTTC
NA | TRBJ1-6 | NA | TRBV7-2 | CASSLSHNNSPLHF | TGTGCCAGCAGCTTAAGTCACAATAATTCACCCCTCCACTTT
TRBD2 | TRBJ2-2 | NA | TRBV10-3 | CAIRSGPGLAGTGELFF | TGTGCCATCAGGTCCGGACCGGGACTAGCGGGCACCGGGGAGCTGTTTTTT
NA | TRBJ1-5 | once | TRBV5-1 | CASSLQSGGNQPQHF | TGCGCCAGCAGCCTTCAGTCAGGGGGCAATCAGCCCCAGCATTTT
TRBD2 | TRBJ2-3 | NA | TRBV18 | CASSPSSLLAGFTDTQYF | TGTGCCAGCTCACCAAGTAGTTTACTAGCGGGTTTCACAGATACGCAGTATTTT
NA | TRBJ2-1 | NA | TRBV6-2/TRBV6-3 | CASSLRLGNEQFF | TGTGCCAGCAGCCTGAGACTAGGGAATGAGCAGTTCTTC
NA | TRBJ2-3 | NA | TRBV10-3 | CAIRASSGADTQYF | TGTGCCATCAGGGCTAGCTCCGGGGCAGATACGCAGTATTTT
TRBD1 | TRBJ2-1 | NA | TRBV5-1 | CASSRAGTGVNNEQFF | TGCGCCAGCAGCAGGGCCGGGACAGGGGTGAACAATGAGCAGTTCTTC
NA | TRBJ2-3 | NA | TRBV11-3 | CASSPHTGLLTDTQYF | TGTGCCAGCAGCCCCCACACGGGACTCCTCACAGATACGCAGTATTTT
TRBD1 | TRBJ2-3 | NA | TRBV11-2 | CASSLFPGQGDDTQYF | TGTGCCAGCAGCTTATTCCCGGGACAGGGAGACGATACGCAGTATTTT
NA | TRBJ2-3 | NA | TRBV9 | CASSVDWSDTQYF | TGTGCCAGCAGCGTAGACTGGTCAGATACGCAGTATTTT
NA | TRBJ1-1 | NA | TRBV19 | CASSIRGRGGYTEAFF | TGTGCCAGTAGTATTCGAGGGAGGGGGGGTTACACTGAAGCTTTCTTT
TRBD1 | TRBJ2-7 | NA | TRBV7-2 | CASSLAEQGREQYF | TGTGCCAGCAGCTTAGCCGAACAGGGGCGCGAGCAGTACTTC
NA | TRBJ1-5 | once | TRBV12-5 | CASGLVDRNQPQHF | TGTGCTAGTGGTTTGGTGGACAGAAATCAGCCCCAGCATTTT
TRBD2 | TRBJ2-2 | NA | TRBV27 | CASRASGRSSGELFF | TGTGCCAGCAGAGCTAGCGGGAGGTCGTCCGGGGAGCTGTTTTTT
NA | TRBJ1-3 | NA | TRBV30 | CAWSGGNTIYF | TGTGCCTGGAGCGGGGGAAACACCATATATTTT
NA | TRBJ1-5 | few | TRBV19 | CASSINRDQSAQHF | TGTGCCAGTAGTATAAACAGGGACCAATCAGCCCAGCATTTT
TRBD1 | TRBJ1-5 | NA | TRBV6-1 | CASSEVRGGVQPQHF | TGTGCCAGCAGTGAAGTTAGAGGGGGCGTACAGCCCCAGCATTTT
TRBD2 | TRBJ2-7 | NA | TRBV10-1 | CARTRLAGTYEQYF | TGCGCCAGGACCCGACTAGCGGGGACCTACGAGCAGTACTTC
NA | TRBJ1-3 | NA | TRBV7-2 | CASSFDSRSGNTIYF | TGTGCCAGCAGCTTCGACAGTCGCTCTGGAAACACCATATATTTT
TRBD2 | TRBJ2-5 | NA | TRBV5-1 | CASSLASGEETQYF | TGCGCCAGCAGCTTGGCCAGCGGGGAAGAGACCCAGTACTTC
NA | TRBJ1-5 | NA | TRBV18 | CASSPAGGGQPQHF | TGTGCCAGCTCACCAGCAGGAGGAGGCCAGCCCCAGCATTTT
TRBD2 | TRBJ2-3 | NA | TRBV15 | CATSRDSSGGLTDTQYF | TGTGCCACCAGCAGAGATAGTAGCGGGGGGCTCACAGATACGCAGTATTTT
NA | TRBJ2-7 | NA | TRBV7-2 | CASRPGTLYEQYF | TGTGCCAGCAGACCGGGGACTCTCTACGAGCAGTACTTC
TRBD1 | TRBJ2-7 | NA | TRBV30 | CAWSVQGTGITYEQYF | TGTGCCTGGAGTGTACAGGGGACAGGGATCACCTACGAGCAGTACTTC
TRBD2 | TRBJ2-1 | NA | TRBV19 | CASRLAGGVYNEQFF | TGTGCCAGCCGACTAGCGGGGGGGGTATACAATGAGCAGTTCTTC
NA | TRBJ1-1 | NA | TRBV2 | CASSEGRVNTEAFF | TGTGCCAGCAGTGAGGGGAGGGTGAACACTGAAGCTTTCTTT
TRBD1 | TRBJ1-4 | NA | TRBV14 | CASSRGQGPLFEKLFF | TGTGCCAGCAGCCGTGGACAGGGCCCCCTTTTTGAAAAACTGTTTTTT